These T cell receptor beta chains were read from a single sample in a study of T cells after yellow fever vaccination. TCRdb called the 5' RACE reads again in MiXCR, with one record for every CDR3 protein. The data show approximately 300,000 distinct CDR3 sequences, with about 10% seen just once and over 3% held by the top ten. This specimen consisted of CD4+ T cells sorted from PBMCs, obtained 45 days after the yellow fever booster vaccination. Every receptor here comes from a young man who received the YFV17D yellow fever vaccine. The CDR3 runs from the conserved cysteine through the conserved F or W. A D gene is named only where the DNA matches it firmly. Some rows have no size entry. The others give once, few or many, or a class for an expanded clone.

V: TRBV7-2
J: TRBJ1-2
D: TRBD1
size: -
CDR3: CASSFPGGVYTF
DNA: TGTGCCAGCAGCTTCCCAGGGGGCGTCTACACCTTC

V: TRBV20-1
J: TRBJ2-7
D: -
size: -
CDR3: CSARTPSGSYEQYF
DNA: TGCAGTGCCCGGACCCCCTCGGGCTCCTACGAGCAGTACTTC

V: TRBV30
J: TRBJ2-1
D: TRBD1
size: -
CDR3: CAWVEGARYNEQFF
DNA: TGTGCCTGGGTCGAGGGGGCTCGGTACAATGAGCAGTTCTTC

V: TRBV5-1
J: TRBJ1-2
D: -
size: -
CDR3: CASSLGGARGYTF
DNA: TGTGCCAGCAGCTTAGGAGGGGCAAGGGGCTACACCTTC

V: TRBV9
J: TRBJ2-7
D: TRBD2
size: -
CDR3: CASSVVSSGETQYF
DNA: TGTGCCAGCAGCGTGGTCTCTAGCGGGGAAACGCAGTACTTC

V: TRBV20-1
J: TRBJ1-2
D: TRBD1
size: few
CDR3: CSATDRGNGYTF
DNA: TGCAGTGCTACCGACAGGGGAAACGGCTACACCTTC

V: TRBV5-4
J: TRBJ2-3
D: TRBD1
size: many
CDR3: CASSSGTDTDTQYF
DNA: TGTGCCAGCAGCTCCGGGACAGACACAGATACGCAGTATTTT

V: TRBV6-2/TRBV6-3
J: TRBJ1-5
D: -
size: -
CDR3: CASSYRQSYNQPQHF
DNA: TGTGCCAGCAGTTACCGGCAGAGCTACAATCAGCCCCAGCATTTT

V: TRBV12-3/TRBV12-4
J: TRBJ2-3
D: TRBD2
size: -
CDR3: CASRPSGGADTQYF
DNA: TGTGCCAGCAGGCCTAGCGGGGGGGCTGATACGCAGTATTTT

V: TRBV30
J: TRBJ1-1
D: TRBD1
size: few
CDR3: CAWSVGQGTEAFF
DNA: TGTGCCTGGAGTGTAGGACAGGGGACCGAAGCTTTCTTT

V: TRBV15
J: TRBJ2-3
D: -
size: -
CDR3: CATSRDSQLADTQYF
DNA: TGTGCCACCAGCAGAGATAGCCAGCTGGCAGATACGCAGTATTTT

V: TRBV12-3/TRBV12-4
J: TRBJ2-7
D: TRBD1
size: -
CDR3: CASSWTGKGSYEQYF
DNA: TGTGCCAGCAGTTGGACAGGGAAAGGGTCCTACGAGCAGTACTTC

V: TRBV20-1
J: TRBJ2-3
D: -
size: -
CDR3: CSARRSAGARTDTQYF
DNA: TGCAGTGCTAGGCGATCCGCGGGGGCCCGCACAGATACGCAGTATTTT

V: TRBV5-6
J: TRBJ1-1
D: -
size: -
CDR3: CARVGAFF
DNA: TGTGCCAGAGTCGGAGCTTTCTTT

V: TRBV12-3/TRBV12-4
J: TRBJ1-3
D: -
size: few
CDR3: CASSPQEIRSGNTIYF
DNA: TGTGCCAGCAGTCCACAGGAGATAAGATCTGGAAACACCATATATTTT

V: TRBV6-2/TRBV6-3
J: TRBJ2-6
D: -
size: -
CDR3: CASDTIRSGANVLTF
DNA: TGTGCCAGCGATACCATTAGGTCTGGGGCCAACGTCCTGACTTTC

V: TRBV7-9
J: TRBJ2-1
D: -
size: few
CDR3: CASSFLRGNEQFF
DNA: TGTGCCAGCAGCTTTCTTAGGGGGAACGAGCAGTTCTTC

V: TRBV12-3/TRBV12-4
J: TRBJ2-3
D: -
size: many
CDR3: CASSLLLRADTQYF
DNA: TGTGCCAGCAGTTTACTCTTGCGCGCAGATACGCAGTATTTT

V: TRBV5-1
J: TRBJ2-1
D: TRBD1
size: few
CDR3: CASRSSQGAYNEQFF
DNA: TGCGCCAGCAGGTCCTCCCAGGGGGCTTACAATGAGCAGTTCTTC

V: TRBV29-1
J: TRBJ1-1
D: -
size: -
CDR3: CSVVGARDTEAFF
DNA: TGCAGCGTTGTGGGAGCCAGGGACACTGAAGCTTTCTTT

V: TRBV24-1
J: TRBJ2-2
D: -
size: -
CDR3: CATSRPNTGELFF
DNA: TGTGCCACCAGCAGACCGAACACCGGGGAGCTGTTTTTT

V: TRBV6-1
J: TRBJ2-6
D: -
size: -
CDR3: CASVLSGANVLTF
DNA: TGTGCCAGCGTTCTCTCTGGGGCCAACGTCCTGACTTTC

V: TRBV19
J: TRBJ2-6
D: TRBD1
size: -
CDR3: CASSKGQGYSGANVLTF
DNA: TGTGCCAGTAGTAAGGGACAGGGGTACTCTGGGGCCAACGTCCTGACTTTC

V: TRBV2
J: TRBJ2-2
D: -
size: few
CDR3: CARSGDTGELFF
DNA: TGTGCCAGATCCGGGGACACCGGGGAGCTGTTTTTT

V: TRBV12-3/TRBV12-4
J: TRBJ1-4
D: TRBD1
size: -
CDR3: CASTLTGVGEKLFF
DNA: TGTGCCAGCACCCTGACAGGGGTTGGTGAAAAACTGTTTTTT

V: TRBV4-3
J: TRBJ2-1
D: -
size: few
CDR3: CASSQEWPNEQFF
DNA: TGCGCCAGCAGCCAAGAGTGGCCCAATGAGCAGTTCTTC

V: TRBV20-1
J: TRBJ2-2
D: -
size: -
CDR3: CSARGLTNTGELFF
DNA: TGCAGTGCTAGGGGGCTTACAAACACCGGGGAGCTGTTTTTT

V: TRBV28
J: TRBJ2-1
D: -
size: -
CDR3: CAVGVGWGNEQFF
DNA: TGTGCCGTGGGGGTGGGCTGGGGAAATGAGCAGTTCTTC

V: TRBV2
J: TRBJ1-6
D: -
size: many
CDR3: CASTADRSSYNSPLHF
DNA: TGTGCCAGCACGGCGGACCGGAGCTCCTATAATTCACCCCTCCACTTT

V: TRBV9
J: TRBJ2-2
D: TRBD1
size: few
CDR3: CASSRDRGGTGELFF
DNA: TGTGCCAGCAGCCGGGACAGGGGAGGTACCGGGGAGCTGTTTTTT

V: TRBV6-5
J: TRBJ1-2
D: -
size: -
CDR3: CASRDEGFYGYTF
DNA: TGTGCCAGCAGGGATGAGGGTTTCTATGGCTACACCTTC

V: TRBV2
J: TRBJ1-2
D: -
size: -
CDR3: CATALRLAVYGYTF
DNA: TGTGCCACAGCCCTCCGATTGGCCGTCTACGGCTACACCTTC

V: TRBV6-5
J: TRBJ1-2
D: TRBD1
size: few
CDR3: CASSYRGQSYGYTF
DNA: TGTGCCAGCAGTTACCGGGGACAGAGCTATGGCTACACCTTC

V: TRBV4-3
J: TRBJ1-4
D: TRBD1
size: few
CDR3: CASSHATGGLNGEKLFF
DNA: TGCGCCAGCAGCCACGCTACAGGGGGCCTAAATGGTGAAAAACTGTTTTTT

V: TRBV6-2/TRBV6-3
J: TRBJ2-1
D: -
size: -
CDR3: CASTNYNEQFF
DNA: TGTGCCAGCACCAACTACAATGAGCAGTTCTTC

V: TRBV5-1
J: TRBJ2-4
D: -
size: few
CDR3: CASSLDLVKNIQYF
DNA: TGCGCCAGCAGCTTGGATTTAGTCAAAAACATTCAGTACTTC

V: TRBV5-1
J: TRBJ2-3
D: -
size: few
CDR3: CASSTLGRRTDTQYF
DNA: TGCGCCAGCAGCACATTAGGGAGGCGCACAGATACGCAGTATTTT

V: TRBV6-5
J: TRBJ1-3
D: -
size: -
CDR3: CASSYSEGRGNTIYF
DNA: TGTGCCAGCAGTTACTCGGAGGGTAGGGGAAACACCATATATTTT

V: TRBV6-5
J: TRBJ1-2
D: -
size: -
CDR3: CASSYSFSGRSGYTF
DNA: TGTGCCAGCAGTTACTCGTTTTCAGGGCGTAGTGGCTACACCTTC

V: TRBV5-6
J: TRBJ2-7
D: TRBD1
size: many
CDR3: CASSFRQGVTYEQYF
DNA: TGTGCCAGCAGCTTTAGACAGGGGGTAACCTACGAGCAGTACTTC

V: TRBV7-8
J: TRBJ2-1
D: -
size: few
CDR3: CASSLDSGKEFF
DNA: TGTGCCAGCAGCTTAGATTCGGGGAAGGAGTTCTTC

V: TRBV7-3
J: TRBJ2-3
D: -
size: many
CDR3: CASSPLGWMNTQYF
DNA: TGTGCCAGCAGCCCGCTGGGATGGATGAATACGCAGTATTTT

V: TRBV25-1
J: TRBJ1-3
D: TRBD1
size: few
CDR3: CASSDPGQGGNTIYF
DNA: TGTGCCAGCAGTGATCCGGGACAGGGAGGAAACACCATATATTTT

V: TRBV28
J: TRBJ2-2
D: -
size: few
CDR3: CASIPGQYTGELFF
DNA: TGTGCCAGCATCCCAGGACAGTACACCGGGGAGCTGTTTTTT

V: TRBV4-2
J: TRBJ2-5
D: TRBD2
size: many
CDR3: CASSQDRAGGQETQYF
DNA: TGTGCCAGCAGCCAAGATCGGGCGGGGGGGCAAGAGACCCAGTACTTC

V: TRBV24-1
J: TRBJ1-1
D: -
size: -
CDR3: CATSGSGGRTEAFF
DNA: TGTGCCACCAGCGGTTCTGGGGGGCGAACTGAAGCTTTCTTT

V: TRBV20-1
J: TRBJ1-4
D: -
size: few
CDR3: CSASFAGLREKLFF
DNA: TGCAGTGCTAGCTTCGCAGGGCTGCGAGAAAAACTGTTTTTT

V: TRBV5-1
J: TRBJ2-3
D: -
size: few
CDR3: CASRDGGKDTQYF
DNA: TGCGCCAGCAGGGACGGGGGCAAAGATACGCAGTATTTT

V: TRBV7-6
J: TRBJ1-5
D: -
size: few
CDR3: CASSSIGGMRSNQPQHF
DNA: TGTGCCAGCAGCTCGATTGGGGGGATGCGGAGCAATCAGCCCCAGCATTTT

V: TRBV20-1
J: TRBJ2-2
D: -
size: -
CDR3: CSAYTLANTGELFF
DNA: TGCAGTGCTTACACCCTCGCGAACACCGGGGAGCTGTTTTTT

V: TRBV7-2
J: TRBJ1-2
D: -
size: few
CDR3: CASSLPGNRHYGYTF
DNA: TGTGCCAGCAGCTTACCAGGGAACCGGCACTATGGCTACACCTTC

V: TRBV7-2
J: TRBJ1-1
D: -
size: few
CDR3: CASSLRPGPAEAFF
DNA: TGTGCCAGCAGCTTACGTCCAGGGCCGGCTGAAGCTTTCTTT

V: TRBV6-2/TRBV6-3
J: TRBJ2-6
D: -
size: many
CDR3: CASFQGSGANVLTF
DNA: TGTGCCAGCTTCCAGGGCTCTGGGGCCAACGTCCTGACTTTC

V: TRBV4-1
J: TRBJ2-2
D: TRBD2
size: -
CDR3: CASSQAFRGGRASGELFF
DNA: TGCGCCAGCAGCCAAGCCTTCCGGGGGGGCCGGGCAAGCGGGGAGCTGTTTTTT

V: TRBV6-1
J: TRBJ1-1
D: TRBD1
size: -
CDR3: CASSGAGGRTEAFF
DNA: TGTGCCAGCAGTGGAGCAGGGGGCCGAACTGAAGCTTTCTTT

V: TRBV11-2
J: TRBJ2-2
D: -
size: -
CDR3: CASSKRDKGNTGELFF
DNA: TGTGCCAGCAGCAAACGGGACAAGGGGAACACCGGGGAGCTGTTTTTT

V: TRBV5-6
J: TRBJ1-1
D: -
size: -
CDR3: CASIRDMNTEAFF
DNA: TGTGCCAGCATTAGAGATATGAACACTGAAGCTTTCTTT

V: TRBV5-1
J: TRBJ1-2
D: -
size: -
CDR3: CASSLGGLYYGYTF
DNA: TGCGCCAGCAGCTTAGGGGGGTTGTACTATGGCTACACCTTC